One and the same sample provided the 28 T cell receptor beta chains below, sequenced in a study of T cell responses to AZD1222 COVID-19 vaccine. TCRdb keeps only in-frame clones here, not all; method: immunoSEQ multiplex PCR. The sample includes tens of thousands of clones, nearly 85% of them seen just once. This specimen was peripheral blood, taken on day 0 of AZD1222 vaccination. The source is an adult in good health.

CDR3 DNA: TGTGCCAGCAGTTCCGGGCCCGGGACTGAAGCTTTCTTT. As protein: CASSSGPGTEAFF. The chain carries TRBV12-3 or TRBV12-4 and TRBJ1-1; unclear D gene. The CDR3 covers 13 residues. V gave up 4 bases and J gave up 5 bases, with 11 bases separating them.

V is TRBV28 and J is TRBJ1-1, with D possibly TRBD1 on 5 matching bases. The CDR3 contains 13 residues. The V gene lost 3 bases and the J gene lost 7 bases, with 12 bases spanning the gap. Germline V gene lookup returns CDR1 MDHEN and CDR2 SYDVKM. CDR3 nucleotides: TGTGCCAGCAGTTTGAACAGGAGAGGTGAAGCTTTCTTT. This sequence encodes CASSLNRRGEAFF.

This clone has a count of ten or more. DNA of the CDR3: TGTGCCAGCAGCTTAGGGACGGGGGGGCCTACAGATACGCAGTATTTT. Its protein is CASSLGTGGPTDTQYF. The chain combines TRBV13 with TRBJ2-3; 8 bases fit TRBD2. The germline V gene encodes CDR1 PRHDT and CDR2 FYEKMQ (reference sequence). This CDR3 is built from 16 residues. After removal of 0 bases from V and 3 bases from J, the junction contained 5 bases not matched to a gene.

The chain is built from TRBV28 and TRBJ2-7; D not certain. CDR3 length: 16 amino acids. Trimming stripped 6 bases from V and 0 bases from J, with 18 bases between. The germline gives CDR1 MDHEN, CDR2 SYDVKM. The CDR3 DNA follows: TGTGCCAGCAGCCACCCATTGTTGAGCGACTCCTACGAGCAGTACTTC. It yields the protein CASSHPLLSDSYEQYF.

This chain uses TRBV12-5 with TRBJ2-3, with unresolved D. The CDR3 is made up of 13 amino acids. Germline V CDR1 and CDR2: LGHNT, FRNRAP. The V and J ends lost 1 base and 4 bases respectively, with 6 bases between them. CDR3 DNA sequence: TGTGCTAGTGGTTTGGACATCCCAGATACGCAGTATTTT. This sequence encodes CASGLDIPDTQYF.

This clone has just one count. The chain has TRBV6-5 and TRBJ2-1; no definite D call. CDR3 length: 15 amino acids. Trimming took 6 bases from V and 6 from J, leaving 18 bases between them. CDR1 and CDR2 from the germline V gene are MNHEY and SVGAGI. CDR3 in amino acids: CASRPPRRPSNEQFF. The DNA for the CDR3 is TGTGCCAGCAGGCCGCCGAGAAGGCCCTCCAATGAGCAGTTCTTC.

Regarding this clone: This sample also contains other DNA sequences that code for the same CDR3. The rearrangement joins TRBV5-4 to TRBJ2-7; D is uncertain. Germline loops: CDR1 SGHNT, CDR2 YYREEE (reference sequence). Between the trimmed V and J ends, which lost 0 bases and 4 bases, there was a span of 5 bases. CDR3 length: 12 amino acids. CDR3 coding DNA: TGTGCCAGCAGCTTGGACAGATACGAGCAGTACTTC. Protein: CASSLDRYEQYF.

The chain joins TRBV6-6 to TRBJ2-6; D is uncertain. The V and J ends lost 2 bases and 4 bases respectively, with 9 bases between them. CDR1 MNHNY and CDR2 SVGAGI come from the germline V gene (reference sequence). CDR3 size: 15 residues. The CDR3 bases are TGTGCCAGCAGTTACGAAGGGTACGGGGCCAACGTCCTGACTTTC. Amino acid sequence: CASSYEGYGANVLTF.

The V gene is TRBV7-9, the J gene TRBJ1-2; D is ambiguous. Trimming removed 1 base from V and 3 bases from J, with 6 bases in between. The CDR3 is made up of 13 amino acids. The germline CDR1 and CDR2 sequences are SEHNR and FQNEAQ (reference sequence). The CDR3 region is CASSLEPYYGYTF. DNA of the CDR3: TGTGCCAGCAGCTTAGAACCTTACTATGGCTACACCTTC. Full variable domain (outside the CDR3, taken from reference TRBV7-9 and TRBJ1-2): DTGVSQNPRHKITKRGQNVTFRCDPISEHNRLYWYRQTLGQGPEFLTYFQNEAQLEKSRLLSDRFSAERPKGSFSTLEIQRTEQGDSAMYLCASSLEPYYGYTFGSGTRLTVV.

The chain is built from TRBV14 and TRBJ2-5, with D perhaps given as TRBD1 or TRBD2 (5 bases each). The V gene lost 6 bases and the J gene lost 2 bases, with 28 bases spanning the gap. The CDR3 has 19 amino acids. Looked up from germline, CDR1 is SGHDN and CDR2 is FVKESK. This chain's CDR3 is CASRDLVRGAPLDQETQYF. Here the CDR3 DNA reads TGTGCCAGCAGGGACCTCGTTAGAGGGGCACCCCTAGATCAAGAGACCCAGTACTTC.

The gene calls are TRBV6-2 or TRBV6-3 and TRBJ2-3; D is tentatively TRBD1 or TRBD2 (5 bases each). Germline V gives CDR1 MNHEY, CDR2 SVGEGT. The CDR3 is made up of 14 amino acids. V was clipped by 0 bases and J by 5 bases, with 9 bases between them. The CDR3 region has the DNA TGTGCCAGCAGTTACTCGGCGAGGGGAGATACGCAGTATTTT. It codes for CASSYSARGDTQYF.

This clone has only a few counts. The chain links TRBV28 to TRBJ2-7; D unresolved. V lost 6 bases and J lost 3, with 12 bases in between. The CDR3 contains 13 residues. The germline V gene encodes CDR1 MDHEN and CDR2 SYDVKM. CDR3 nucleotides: TGTGCCAGCAGGAGGACGGAGCGCTACGAGCAGTACTTC. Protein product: CASRRTERYEQYF.

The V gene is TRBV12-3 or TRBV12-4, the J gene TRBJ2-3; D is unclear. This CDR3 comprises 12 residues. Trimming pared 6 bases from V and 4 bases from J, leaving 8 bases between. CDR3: CASRGRADTQYF. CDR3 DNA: TGTGCCAGCAGAGGCCGGGCAGATACGCAGTATTTT.

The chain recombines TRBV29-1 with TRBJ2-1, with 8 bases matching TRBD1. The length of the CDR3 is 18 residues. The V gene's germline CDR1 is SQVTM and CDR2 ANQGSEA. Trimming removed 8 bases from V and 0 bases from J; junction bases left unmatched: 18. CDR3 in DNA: TGCAGCTCTGAGGGGCAGGGGGCTGGGTCTATCTCCTACAATGAGCAGTTCTTC. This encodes CSSEGQGAGSISYNEQFF.

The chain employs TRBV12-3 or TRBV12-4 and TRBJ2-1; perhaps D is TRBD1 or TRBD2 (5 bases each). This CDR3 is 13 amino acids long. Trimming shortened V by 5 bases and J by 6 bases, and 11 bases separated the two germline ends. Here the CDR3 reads CASSPGPANEQFF. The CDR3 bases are TGTGCCAGCAGTCCGGGGCCCGCCAATGAGCAGTTCTTC.

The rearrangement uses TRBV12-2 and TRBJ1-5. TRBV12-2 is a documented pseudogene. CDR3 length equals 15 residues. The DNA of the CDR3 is TGTGCAAGTCGCTTAGCGAGGGGGGCGGATCAGCCCCAGCATTTT. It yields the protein CASRLARGADQPQHF.

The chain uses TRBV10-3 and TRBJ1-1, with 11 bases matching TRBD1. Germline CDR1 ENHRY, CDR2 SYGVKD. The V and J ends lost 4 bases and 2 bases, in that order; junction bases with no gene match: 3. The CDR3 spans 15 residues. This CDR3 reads CAISVGTGGNTEAFF. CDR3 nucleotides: TGTGCCATCAGTGTGGGGACAGGGGGAAACACTGAAGCTTTCTTT.

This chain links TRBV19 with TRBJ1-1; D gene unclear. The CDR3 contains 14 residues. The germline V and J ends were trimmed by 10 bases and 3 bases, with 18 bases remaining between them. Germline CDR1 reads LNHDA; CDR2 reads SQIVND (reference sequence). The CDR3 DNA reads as TGTGCCACTCGAGCCGGCGATTGGGACACTGAAGCTTTCTTT. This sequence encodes CATRAGDWDTEAFF. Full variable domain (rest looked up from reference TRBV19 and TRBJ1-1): DGGITQSPKYLFRKEGQNVTLSCEQNLNHDAMYWYRQDPGQGLRLIYYSQIVNDFQKGDIAEGYSVSREKKESFPLTVTSAQKNPTAFYLCATRAGDWDTEAFFGQGTRLTVV.

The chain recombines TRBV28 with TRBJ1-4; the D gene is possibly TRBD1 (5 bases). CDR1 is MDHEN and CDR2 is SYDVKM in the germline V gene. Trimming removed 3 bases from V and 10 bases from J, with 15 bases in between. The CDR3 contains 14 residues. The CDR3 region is CASSFQGNRGKLFF. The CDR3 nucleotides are TGTGCCAGCAGTTTTCAGGGAAACAGAGGAAAACTGTTTTTT.

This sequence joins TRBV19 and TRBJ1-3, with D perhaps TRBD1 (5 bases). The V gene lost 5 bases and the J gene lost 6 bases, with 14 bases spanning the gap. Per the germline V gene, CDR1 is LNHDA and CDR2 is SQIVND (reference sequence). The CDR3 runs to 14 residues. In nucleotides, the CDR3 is TGTGCCAGTAGTTGGCGAGGAGGGGTAAACACCATATATTTT. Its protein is CASSWRGGVNTIYF.

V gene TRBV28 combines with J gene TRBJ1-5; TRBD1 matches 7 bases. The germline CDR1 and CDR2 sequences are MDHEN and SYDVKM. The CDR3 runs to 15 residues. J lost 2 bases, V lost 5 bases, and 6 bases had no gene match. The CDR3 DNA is TGTGCCAGCAGTCTCCGACAGGGCGGCAATCAGCCCCAGCATTTT. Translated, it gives CASSLRQGGNQPQHF. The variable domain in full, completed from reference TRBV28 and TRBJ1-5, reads DVKVTQSSRYLVKRTGEKVFLECVQDMDHENMFWYRQDPGLGLRLIYFSYDVKMKEKGDIPEGYSVSREKKERFSLILESASTNQTSMYLCASSLRQGGNQPQHFGDGTRLSIL.

The CDR3 is CASSKTTGSNQPQHF. The CDR3, as DNA: TGCGCCAGCAGTAAAACGACAGGGAGCAATCAGCCCCAGCATTTT. This sequence joins TRBV10-2 and TRBJ1-5, with 7 bases fitting TRBD1. The germline gives CDR1 WSHSY, CDR2 SAAADI. V was pared by 5 bases and J by 1 base, with 5 bases of the junction left unmatched. This CDR3 region has 15 residues.

CDR3 protein: CAWRNPGRGTEAFF. Here the CDR3 DNA reads TGTGCCTGGAGGAACCCGGGCAGGGGTACTGAAGCTTTCTTT. The J gene is TRBJ1-1, the V gene TRBV30; the D gene is possibly TRBD1 (6 bases). CDR3 length: 14 amino acids. The V end was cut by 3 bases, the J end by 5 bases, with 16 bases between. The germline CDR1 and CDR2 sequences are GTSNPN and SVGIG (reference sequence).

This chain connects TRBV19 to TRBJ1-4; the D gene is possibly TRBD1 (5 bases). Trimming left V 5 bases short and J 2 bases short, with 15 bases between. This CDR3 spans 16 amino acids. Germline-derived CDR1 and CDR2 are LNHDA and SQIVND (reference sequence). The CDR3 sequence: CASSDRGGTTNEKLFF. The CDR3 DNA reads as TGTGCCAGTAGTGACCGGGGGGGTACGACTAATGAAAAACTGTTTTTT.

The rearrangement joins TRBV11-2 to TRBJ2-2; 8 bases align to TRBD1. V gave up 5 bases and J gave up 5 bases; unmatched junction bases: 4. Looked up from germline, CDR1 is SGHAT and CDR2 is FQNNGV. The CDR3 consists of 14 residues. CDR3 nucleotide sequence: TGTGCCAGCAGCACCAGGACAGGGACCGGGGAGCTGTTTTTT. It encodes CASSTRTGTGELFF.

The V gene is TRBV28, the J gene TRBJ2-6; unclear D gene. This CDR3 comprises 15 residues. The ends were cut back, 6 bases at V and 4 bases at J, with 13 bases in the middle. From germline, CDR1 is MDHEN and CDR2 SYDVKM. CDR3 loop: CASSRQVWGANVLTF. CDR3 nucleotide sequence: TGTGCCAGCAGCCGCCAGGTGTGGGGGGCCAACGTCCTGACTTTC.

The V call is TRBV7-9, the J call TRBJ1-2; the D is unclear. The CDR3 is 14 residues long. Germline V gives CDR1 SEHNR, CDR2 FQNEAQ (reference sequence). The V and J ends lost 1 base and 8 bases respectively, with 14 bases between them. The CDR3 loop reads CASSLGPAQRGYTF. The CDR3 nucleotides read TGTGCCAGCAGCTTAGGGCCGGCCCAGCGGGGCTACACCTTC.

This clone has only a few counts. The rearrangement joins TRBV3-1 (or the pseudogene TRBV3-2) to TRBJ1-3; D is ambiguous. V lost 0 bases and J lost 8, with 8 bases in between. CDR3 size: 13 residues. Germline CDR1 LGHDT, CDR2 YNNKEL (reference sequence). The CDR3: CASSQDQADTIYF. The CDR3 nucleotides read TGTGCCAGCAGCCAAGATCAAGCCGACACCATATATTTT.